This T cell receptor (beta chain) was sequenced for a study of cytomegalovirus exposure and HLA in healthy donors. The CDR3 has 13 amino acids. V was trimmed by 6 bases and J by 3 bases, leaving 14 bases between them. The germline gives CDR1 SQVTM, CDR2 ANQGSEA. Here immunoSEQ multiplex PCR was the method, and the copy in TCRdb shows in-frame clones only, minus some. The data show 100,000 to 150,000 clones, about 96% seen once. The receptor was isolated from a man between 18 and 29 years old in good health and CMV-seronegative. The V gene is TRBV29-1, the J gene TRBJ1-2; no firm D call. What was sequenced was PBMCs. CDR3 in DNA: TGCAGCGTCCTGGGCCCTTTGGACTATGGCTACACCTTC. This encodes CSVLGPLDYGYTF.